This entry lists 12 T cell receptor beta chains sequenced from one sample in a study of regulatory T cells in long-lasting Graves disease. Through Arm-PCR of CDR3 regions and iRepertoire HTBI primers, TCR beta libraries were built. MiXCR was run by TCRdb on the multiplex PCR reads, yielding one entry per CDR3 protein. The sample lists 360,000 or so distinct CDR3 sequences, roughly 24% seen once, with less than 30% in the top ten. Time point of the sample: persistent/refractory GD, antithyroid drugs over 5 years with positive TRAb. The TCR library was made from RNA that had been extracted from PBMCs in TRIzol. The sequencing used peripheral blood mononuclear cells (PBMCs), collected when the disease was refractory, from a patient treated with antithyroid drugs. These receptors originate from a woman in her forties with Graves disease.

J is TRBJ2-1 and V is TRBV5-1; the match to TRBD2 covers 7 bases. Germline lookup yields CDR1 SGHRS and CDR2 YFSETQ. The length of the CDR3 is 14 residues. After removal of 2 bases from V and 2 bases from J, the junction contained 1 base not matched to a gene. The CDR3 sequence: CASSLAGPYNEQFF. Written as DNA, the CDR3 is TGCGCCAGCAGCTTAGCGGGACCCTACAATGAGCAGTTCTTC.

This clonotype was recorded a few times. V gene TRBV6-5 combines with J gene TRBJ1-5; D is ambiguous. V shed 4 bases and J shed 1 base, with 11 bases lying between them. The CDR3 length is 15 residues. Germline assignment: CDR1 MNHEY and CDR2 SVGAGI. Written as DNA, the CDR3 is TGTGCCAGCAGTTCCCTTGCAGTCAGCAATCAGCCCCAGCATTTT. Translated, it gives CASSSLAVSNQPQHF.

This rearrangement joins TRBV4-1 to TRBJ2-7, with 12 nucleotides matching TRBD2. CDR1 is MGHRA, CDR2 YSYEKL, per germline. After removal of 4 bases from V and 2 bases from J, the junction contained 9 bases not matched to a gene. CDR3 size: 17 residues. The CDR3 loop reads CASSLRLAGDVAYEQYF. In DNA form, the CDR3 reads TGCGCCAGCAGCCTCAGACTAGCGGGAGACGTAGCCTACGAGCAGTACTTC.

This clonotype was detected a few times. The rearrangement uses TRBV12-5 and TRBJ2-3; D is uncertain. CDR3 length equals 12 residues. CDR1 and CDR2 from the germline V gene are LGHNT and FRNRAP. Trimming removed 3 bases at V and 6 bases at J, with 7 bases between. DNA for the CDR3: TGTGCTAGTGGTTTTGGACCTGATACGCAGTATTTT. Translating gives CASGFGPDTQYF. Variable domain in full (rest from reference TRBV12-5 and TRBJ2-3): DARVTQTPRHKVTEMGQEVTMRCQPILGHNTVFWYRQTMMQGLELLAYFRNRAPLDDSGMPKDRFSAEMPDATLATLKIQPSEPRDSAVYFCASGFGPDTQYFGPGTRLTVL.

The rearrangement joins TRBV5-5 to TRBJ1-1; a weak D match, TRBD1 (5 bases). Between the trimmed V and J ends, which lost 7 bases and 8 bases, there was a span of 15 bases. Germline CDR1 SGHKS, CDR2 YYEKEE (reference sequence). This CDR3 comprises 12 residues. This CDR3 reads CASGTPGVEAFF. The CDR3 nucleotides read TGTGCCAGCGGGACCCCTGGCGTCGAAGCTTTCTTT.

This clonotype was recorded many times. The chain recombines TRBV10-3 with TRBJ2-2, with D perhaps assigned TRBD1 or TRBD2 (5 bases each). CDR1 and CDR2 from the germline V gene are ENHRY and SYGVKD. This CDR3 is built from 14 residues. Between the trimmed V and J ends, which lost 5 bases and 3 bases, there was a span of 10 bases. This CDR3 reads CAISNGAYTGELFF. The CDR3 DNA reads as TGTGCCATCAGTAACGGGGCCTACACCGGGGAGCTGTTTTTT.

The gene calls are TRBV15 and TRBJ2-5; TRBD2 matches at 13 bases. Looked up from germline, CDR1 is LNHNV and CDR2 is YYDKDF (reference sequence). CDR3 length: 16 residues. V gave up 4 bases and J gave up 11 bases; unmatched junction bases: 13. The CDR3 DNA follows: TGTGCCACCAGCATGACTAGCGGGAGGATGGGCAATGAGCAGTACTTC. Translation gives CATSMTSGRMGNEQYF.

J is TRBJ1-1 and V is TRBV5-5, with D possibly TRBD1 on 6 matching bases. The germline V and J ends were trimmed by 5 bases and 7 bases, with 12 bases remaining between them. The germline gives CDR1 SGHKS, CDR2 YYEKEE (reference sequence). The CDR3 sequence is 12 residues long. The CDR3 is CASSSQGREAFF. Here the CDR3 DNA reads TGTGCCAGCAGTTCCCAGGGGCGTGAAGCTTTCTTT.

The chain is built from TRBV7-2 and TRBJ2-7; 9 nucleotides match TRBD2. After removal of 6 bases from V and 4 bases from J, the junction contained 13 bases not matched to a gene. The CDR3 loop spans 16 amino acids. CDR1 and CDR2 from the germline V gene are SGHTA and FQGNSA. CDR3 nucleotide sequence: TGTGCCAGCAGGGATAATAGCGGGAGCCCAGGGTACGAGCAGTACTTC. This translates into CASRDNSGSPGYEQYF.

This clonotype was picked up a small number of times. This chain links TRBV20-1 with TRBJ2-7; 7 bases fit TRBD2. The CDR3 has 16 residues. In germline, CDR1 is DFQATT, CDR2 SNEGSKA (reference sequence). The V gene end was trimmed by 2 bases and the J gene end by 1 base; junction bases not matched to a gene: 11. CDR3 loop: CSARPITSAKSYEQYF. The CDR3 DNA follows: TGCAGTGCTAGACCGATCACTAGCGCTAAATCCTACGAGCAGTACTTC.

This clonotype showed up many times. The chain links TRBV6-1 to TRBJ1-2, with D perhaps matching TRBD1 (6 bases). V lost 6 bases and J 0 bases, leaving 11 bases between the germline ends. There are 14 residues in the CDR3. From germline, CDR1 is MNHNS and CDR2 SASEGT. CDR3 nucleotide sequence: TGTGCCAGCAGCCGGACAGCGTCTAACTATGGCTACACCTTC. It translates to CASSRTASNYGYTF.

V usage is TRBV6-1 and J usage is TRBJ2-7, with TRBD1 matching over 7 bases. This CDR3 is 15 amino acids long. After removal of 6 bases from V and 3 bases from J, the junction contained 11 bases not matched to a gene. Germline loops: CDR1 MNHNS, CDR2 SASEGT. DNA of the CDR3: TGTGCCAGCAGGCGAGACAGGGCTCCAATCTACGAGCAGTACTTC. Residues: CASRRDRAPIYEQYF.